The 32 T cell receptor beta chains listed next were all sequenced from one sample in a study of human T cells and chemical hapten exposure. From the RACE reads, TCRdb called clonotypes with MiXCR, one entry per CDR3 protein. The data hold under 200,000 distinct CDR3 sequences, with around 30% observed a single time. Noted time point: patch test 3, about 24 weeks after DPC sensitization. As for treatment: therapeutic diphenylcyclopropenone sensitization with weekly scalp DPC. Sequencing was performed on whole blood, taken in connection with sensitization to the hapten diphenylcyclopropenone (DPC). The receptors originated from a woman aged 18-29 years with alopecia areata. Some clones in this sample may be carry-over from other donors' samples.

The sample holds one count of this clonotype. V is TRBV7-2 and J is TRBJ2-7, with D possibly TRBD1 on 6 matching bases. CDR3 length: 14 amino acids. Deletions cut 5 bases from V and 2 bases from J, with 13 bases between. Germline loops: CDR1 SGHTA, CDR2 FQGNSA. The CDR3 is CASSPRQAAYEQYF. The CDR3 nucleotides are TGTGCCAGCAGCCCCCGACAGGCGGCCTACGAGCAGTACTTC.

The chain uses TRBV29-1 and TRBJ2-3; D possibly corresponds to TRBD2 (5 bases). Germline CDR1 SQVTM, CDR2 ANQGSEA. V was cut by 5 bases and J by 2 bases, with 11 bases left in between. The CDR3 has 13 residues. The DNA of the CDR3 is TGCAGCGTTCCCAGCGGAAACACAGATACGCAGTATTTT. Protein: CSVPSGNTDTQYF.

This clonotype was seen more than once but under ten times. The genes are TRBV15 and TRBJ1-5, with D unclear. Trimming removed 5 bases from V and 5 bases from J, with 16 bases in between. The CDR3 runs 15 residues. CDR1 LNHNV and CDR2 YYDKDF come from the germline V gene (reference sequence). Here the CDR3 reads CATSPRQVGDQPQHF. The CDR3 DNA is TGTGCCACCAGCCCGCGCCAGGTGGGAGATCAGCCCCAGCATTTT.

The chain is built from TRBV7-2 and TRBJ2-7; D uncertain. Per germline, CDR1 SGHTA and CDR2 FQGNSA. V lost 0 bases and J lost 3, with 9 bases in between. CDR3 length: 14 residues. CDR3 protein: CASSLALEHYEQYF. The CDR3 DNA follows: TGTGCCAGCAGCTTAGCGTTGGAACACTACGAGCAGTACTTC.

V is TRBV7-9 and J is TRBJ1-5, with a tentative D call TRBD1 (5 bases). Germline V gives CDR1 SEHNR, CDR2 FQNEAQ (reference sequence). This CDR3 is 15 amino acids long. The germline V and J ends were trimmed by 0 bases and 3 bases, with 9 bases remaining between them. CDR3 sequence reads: CASSLAGAVNQPQHF. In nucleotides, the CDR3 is TGTGCCAGCAGCTTAGCAGGGGCCGTCAATCAGCCCCAGCATTTT.

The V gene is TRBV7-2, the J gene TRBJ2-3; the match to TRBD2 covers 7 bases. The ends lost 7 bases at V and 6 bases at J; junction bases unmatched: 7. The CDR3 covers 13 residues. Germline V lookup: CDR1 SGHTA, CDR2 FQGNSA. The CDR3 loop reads CASILGGYDTQYF. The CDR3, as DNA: TGTGCCAGCATTCTGGGGGGGTACGATACGCAGTATTTT.

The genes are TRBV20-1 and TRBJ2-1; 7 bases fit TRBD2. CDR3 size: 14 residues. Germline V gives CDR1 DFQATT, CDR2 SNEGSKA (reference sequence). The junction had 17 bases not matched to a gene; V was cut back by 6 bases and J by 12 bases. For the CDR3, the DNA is TGCAGTGCACCCGGACTAGATTATTGGGACGGGCAGTTCTTC. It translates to CSAPGLDYWDGQFF.

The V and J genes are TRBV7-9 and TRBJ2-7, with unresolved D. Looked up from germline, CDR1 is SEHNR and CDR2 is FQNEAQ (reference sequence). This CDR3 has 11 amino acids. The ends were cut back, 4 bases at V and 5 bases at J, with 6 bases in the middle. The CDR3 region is CASSSFDEQYF. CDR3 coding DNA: TGTGCCAGCAGCTCCTTTGACGAGCAGTACTTC.

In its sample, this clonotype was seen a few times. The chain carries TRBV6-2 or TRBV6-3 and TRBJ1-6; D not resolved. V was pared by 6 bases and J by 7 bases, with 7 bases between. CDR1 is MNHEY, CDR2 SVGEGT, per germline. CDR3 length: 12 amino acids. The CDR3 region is CASRTKNSPLHF. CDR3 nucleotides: TGTGCCAGCAGGACCAAGAATTCACCCCTCCACTTT.

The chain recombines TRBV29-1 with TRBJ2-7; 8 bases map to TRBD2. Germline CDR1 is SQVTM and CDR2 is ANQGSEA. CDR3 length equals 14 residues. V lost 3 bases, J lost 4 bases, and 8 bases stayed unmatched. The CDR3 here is CSVDSGGKTYEQYF. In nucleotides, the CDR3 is TGCAGCGTTGATTCGGGGGGGAAAACGTACGAGCAGTACTTC.

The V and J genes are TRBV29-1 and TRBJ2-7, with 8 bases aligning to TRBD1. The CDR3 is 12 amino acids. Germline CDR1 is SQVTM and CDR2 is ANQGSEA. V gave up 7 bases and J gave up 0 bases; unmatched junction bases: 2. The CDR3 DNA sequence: TGCAGCGGGGGGACAGGCTCCTACGAGCAGTACTTC. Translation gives CSGGTGSYEQYF.

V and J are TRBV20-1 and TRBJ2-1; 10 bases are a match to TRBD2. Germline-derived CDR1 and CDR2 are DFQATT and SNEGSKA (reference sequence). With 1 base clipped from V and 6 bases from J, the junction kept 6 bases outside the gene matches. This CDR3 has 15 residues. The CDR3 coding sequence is TGCAGTGCTAGAGGGGTTAGCGGGGGGTCCAATGAGCAGTTCTTC. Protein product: CSARGVSGGSNEQFF.

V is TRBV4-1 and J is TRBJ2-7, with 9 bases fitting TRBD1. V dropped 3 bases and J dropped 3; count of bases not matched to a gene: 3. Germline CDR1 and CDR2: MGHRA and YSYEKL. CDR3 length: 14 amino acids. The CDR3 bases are TGCGCCAGCAGCCAGAGGACAGGGGACTACGAGCAGTACTTC. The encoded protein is CASSQRTGDYEQYF.

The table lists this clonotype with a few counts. CDR3 coding DNA: TGTGCCAGCAGCTTAGAGCTGGCGGGCACCTACGAGCAGTACTTC. Protein: CASSLELAGTYEQYF. The chain links TRBV7-6 to TRBJ2-7; D perhaps matches TRBD2 (5 bases). The CDR3 totals 15 residues. V was shortened by 1 base and J by 2 bases, with 12 bases between the two germline ends. The germline CDR1 and CDR2 sequences are SGHVS and FNYEAQ.

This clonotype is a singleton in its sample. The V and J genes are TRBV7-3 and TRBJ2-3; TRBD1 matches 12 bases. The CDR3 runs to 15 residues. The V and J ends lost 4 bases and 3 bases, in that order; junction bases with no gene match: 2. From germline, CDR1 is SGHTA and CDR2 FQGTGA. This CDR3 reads CASSSGQGATDTQYF. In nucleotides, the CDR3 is TGTGCCAGCAGCTCGGGACAGGGGGCAACAGATACGCAGTATTTT. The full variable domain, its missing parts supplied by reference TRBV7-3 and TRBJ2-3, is GAGVSQTPSNKVTEKGKYVELRCDPISGHTALYWYRQSLGQGPEFLIYFQGTGAADDSGLPNDRFFAVRPEGSVSTLKIQRTERGDSAVYLCASSSGQGATDTQYFGPGTRLTVL.

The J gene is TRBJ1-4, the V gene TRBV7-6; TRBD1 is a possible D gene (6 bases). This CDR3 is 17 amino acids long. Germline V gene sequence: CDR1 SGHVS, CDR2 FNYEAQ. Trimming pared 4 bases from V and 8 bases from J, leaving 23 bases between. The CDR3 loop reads CASSSRENRALGEKLFF. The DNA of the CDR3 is TGTGCCAGCAGCTCCCGGGAAAACAGGGCTTTAGGGGAAAAACTGTTTTTT.

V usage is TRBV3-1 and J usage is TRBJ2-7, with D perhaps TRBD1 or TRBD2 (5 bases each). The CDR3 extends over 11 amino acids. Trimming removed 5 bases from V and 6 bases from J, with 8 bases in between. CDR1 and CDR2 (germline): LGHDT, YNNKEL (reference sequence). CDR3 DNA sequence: TGTGCCAGCAGCGGTGGGGGCGAGCAGTACTTC. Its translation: CASSGGGEQYF.

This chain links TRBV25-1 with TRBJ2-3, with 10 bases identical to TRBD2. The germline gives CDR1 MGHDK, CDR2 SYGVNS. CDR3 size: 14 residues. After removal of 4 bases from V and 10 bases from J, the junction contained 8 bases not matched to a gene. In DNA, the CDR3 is TGTGCCAGCAGTGCTTCTAGCGGGGGCTCTCCGCAGTATTTT. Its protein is CASSASSGGSPQYF.

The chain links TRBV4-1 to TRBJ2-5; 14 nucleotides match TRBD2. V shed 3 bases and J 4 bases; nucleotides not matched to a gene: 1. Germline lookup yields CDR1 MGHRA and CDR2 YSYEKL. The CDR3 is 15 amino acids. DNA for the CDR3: TGCGCCAGCAGCCATGGACTAGCGGGAGGAGAGACCCAGTACTTC. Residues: CASSHGLAGGETQYF.

CDR3 sequence: CATWGEGETQYF. Here the CDR3 DNA reads TGTGCCACCTGGGGGGAAGGAGAGACCCAGTACTTC. This chain links TRBV6-2 or TRBV6-3 with TRBJ2-5; TRBD2 is a possible D gene (6 bases). V lost 10 bases to trimming and J lost 4 bases, with 13 bases between them. Germline V CDR1 and CDR2: MNHEY, SVGEGT. CDR3 length: 12 amino acids.

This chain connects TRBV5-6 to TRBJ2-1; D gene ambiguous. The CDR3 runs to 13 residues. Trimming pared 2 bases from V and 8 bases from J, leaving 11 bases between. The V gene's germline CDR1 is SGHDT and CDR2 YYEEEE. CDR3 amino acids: CASSFRVWDEQFF. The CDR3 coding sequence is TGTGCCAGCAGCTTTCGGGTCTGGGATGAGCAGTTCTTC.

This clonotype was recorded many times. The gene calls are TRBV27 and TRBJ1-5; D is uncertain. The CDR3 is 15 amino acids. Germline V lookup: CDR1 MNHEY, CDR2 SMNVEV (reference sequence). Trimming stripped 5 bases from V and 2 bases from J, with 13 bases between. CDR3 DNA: TGTGCCAGCAGTGCCAAGGGCTGGGGCAATCAGCCCCAGCATTTT. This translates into CASSAKGWGNQPQHF.

The CDR3 here is CASSLEVAGANEQFF. CDR3 nucleotides: TGCGCCAGCAGCTTGGAAGTAGCGGGGGCTAATGAGCAGTTCTTC. V usage is TRBV5-1 and J usage is TRBJ2-1; TRBD2 agrees at 9 bases. This CDR3 has 15 residues. The V gene's germline CDR1 is SGHRS and CDR2 YFSETQ. Trimming cost V 0 bases and J 7 bases; bases outside gene matches: 5.

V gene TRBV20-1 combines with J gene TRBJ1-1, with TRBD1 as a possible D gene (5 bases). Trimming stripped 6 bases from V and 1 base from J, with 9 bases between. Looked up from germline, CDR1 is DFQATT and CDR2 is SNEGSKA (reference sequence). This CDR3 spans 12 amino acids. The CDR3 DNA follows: TGCAGTGCAAGGGACGGGAACACTGAAGCTTTCTTT. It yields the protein CSARDGNTEAFF.

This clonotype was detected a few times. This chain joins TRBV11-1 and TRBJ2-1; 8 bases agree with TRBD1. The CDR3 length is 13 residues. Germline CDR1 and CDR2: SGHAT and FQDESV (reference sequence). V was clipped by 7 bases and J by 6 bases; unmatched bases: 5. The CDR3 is CASTGQGPNEQFF. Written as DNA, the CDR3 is TGTGCCAGCACCGGACAGGGACCCAATGAGCAGTTCTTC.

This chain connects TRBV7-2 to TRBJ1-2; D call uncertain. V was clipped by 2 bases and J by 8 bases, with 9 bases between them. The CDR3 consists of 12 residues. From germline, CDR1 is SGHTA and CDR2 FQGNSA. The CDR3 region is CASSLSQWGYTF. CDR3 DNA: TGTGCCAGCAGCTTATCGCAGTGGGGCTACACCTTC.

CDR3 nucleotide sequence: TGTGCCAGCAGCTTAGTGGCTAGCGTCAACAATGAGCAGTTCTTC. It specifies CASSLVASVNNEQFF. The chain recombines TRBV7-2 with TRBJ2-1; maybe TRBD2 (6 bases). Deletions cut 1 base from V and 5 bases from J, with 12 bases between. Germline values: CDR1 SGHTA, CDR2 FQGNSA. This CDR3 spans 15 amino acids.

CDR3 sequence reads: CASSFSGITDTQYF. The CDR3 DNA follows: TGTGCCAGCAGCTTTAGCGGGATCACAGATACGCAGTATTTT. The chain combines TRBV7-3 with TRBJ2-3, with 8 bases that match TRBD2. CDR3 length: 14 amino acids. V was pared by 3 bases and J by 2 bases, with 1 base of the junction left unmatched. Germline CDR1 and CDR2: SGHTA and FQGTGA.

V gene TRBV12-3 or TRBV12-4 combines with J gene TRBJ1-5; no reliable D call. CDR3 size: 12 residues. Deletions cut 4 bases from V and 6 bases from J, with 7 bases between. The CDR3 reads CASSWAPQPQHF. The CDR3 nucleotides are TGTGCCAGCAGTTGGGCCCCTCAGCCCCAGCATTTT.

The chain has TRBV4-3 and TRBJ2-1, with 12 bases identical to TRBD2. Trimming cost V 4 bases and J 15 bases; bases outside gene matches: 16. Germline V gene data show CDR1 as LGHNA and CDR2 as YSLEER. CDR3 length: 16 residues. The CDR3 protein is CASSLSSLAGGAPRFF. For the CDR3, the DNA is TGCGCCAGCAGCCTCAGCTCACTAGCGGGAGGAGCACCACGGTTCTTC.

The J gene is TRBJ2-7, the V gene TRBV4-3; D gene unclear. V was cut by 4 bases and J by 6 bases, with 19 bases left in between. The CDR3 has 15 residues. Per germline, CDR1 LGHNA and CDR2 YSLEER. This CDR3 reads CASSPDLRFLGEQYF. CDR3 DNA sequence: TGCGCCAGCAGCCCAGACCTCAGGTTCTTGGGCGAGCAGTACTTC.

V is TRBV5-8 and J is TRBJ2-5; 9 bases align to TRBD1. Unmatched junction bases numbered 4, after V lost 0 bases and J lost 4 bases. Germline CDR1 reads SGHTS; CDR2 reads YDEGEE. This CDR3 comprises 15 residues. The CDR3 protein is CASSLGQGEGETQYF. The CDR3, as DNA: TGTGCCAGCAGCTTGGGACAGGGGGAAGGAGAGACCCAGTACTTC.